A selection of T cell receptor beta chains follows, all from one sample in a study of blood T cell repertoires in COVID-19. Method: immunoSEQ multiplex PCR; TCRdb's copy keeps in-frame clones and lacks some. This sample has a few hundred thousand clones, with about 85% found just once. What was sequenced was peripheral blood. These receptors were taken from a human donor with COVID-19, enrolled during active disease. The donor label of this sample is uncertain. CDR3s include the opening cysteine and the closing phenylalanine or tryptophan. The order of the fields is V gene, D gene, J gene, clone size, CDR3 DNA, CDR3 protein. D genes are given only for firm matches. Clone size is shown for a subset of rows, as once, few, many or a class of expanded clone.

TRBV19	TRBD1	TRBJ2-1	.	TGTGCCAGTACCCCCGAGGGCCAGGGGGCGAGGGGTGAGCAGTTCTTC	CASTPEGQGARGEQFF
TRBV27	.	TRBJ2-3	.	TGTGCCAGCAGTTTGGACATTCTTACTACGCAGTATTTT	CASSLDILTTQYF
TRBV19	.	TRBJ1-1	once	TGTGCCAGTAGCTACCGGCGGGGGCTAACATTGGCTTTCTTT	CASSYRRGLTLAFF
TRBV7-2	TRBD2	TRBJ2-3	many	TGTGCCAGCAGCTCACAAGGTGGCGGGAGTCTCGCAGATACGCAGTATTTT	CASSSQGGGSLADTQYF
TRBV6-5	.	TRBJ1-1	.	TGTGCCAGCTCTAGGGGAGGGAACACTGAAGCTTTCTTT	CASSRGGNTEAFF
TRBV10-3	.	TRBJ1-2	.	TGTGCCATCAGTGAGTCGGACAGAAACTATGGCTACACCTTC	CAISESDRNYGYTF
TRBV18	.	TRBJ1-5	.	TGTGCCAGCTCACCGGAGGGCCCATCGAGTAATCAGCCCCAGCATTTT	CASSPEGPSSNQPQHF
TRBV6-6	.	TRBJ1-5	.	TGTGCCAGCACCCAAACAGGGAGCCCCTCCAATCAGCCCCAGCATTTT	CASTQTGSPSNQPQHF
TRBV3-1/TRBV3-2	.	TRBJ1-1	.	TGTGCCAGCAGCACCGGGACAAGGAACACTGAAGCTTTCTTT	CASSTGTRNTEAFF
TRBV19	TRBD1	TRBJ1-2	once	TGTGCCACCTCTCCGACAGGGGGCTATGGCTACACCTTC	CATSPTGGYGYTF
TRBV6-5	TRBD1	TRBJ1-2	.	TGTGCCAGCAACCCAACAGGGGTCAGCTATGGCTACACCTTC	CASNPTGVSYGYTF
TRBV7-2	TRBD1	TRBJ1-6	.	TGTGCCAGCAGCTTATTGGGACAGGGGGCAACTAATTCACCCCTCCACTTT	CASSLLGQGATNSPLHF
TRBV18	TRBD1	TRBJ2-2	.	TGTGCCAGCTCACCGGGGCGGTACAGGGGGAACACCGGGGAGCTGTTTTTT	CASSPGRYRGNTGELFF
TRBV7-9	TRBD2	TRBJ2-1	.	TGTGCCAGCAGCTTAAGGGGGGGACTAGCGGGAGGGTACAATGAGCAGTTCTTC	CASSLRGGLAGGYNEQFF
TRBV7-2	TRBD1	TRBJ2-3	.	TGTGCCAGCAGCTTATACTTGAGCGAGGGACAGGGGCAGTATTTT	CASSLYLSEGQGQYF
TRBV29-1	.	TRBJ1-1	.	TGCAGCGCTTCCCCGGGGGGGCTGAGCTCGAACACTGAAGCTTTCTTT	CSASPGGLSSNTEAFF
TRBV6-2/TRBV6-3	TRBD2	TRBJ2-5	.	TGTGCCAGCAGTTACCTAGCGGGAGCCCTAGAGACCCAGTACTTC	CASSYLAGALETQYF
TRBV5-4	.	TRBJ1-2	.	TGTGCCAGCAGCCCTCAGGGGAGTGGGGACTATGGCTACACCTTC	CASSPQGSGDYGYTF
TRBV5-4	TRBD2	TRBJ2-5	.	TGTGCCAGCAGCCCCATACCCGGGGGGGCTAGCTATGAGACCCAAGAGACCCAGTACTTC	CASSPIPGGASYETQETQYF
TRBV10-1	TRBD2	TRBJ2-1	.	TGCGCCAGCAGTGGGGTACCAGGACTAGCGGGCTCCTACAATGAGCAGTTCTTC	CASSGVPGLAGSYNEQFF
TRBV5-1	TRBD2	TRBJ2-7	few	TGCGCCAGCAGCTTGGCTAGCGGGATCAGCTCCTACGAGCAGTACTTC	CASSLASGISSYEQYF
TRBV12-3/TRBV12-4	.	TRBJ2-3	.	TGTGCCACAACGCTAGTGGCAGATACGCAGTATTTT	CATTLVADTQYF
TRBV6-5	.	TRBJ2-7	.	TGTGCCAGCAGACCTGGACTGTCCTACGAGCAGTACTTC	CASRPGLSYEQYF
TRBV15	.	TRBJ1-3	few	TGTGCCACCAGCAGAGACTCCTCTGGAAACACCATATATTTT	CATSRDSSGNTIYF
TRBV12-5	TRBD1	TRBJ1-2	.	TGTGCTAGTGGTTCAACCCCGGGACAGACGGCAGATGGCTACACCTTC	CASGSTPGQTADGYTF
TRBV5-1	TRBD1	TRBJ2-5	once	TGCGCCAGCAGCTTAGCCCCGGGACAGGGTATAGAGACCCAGTACTTC	CASSLAPGQGIETQYF
TRBV11-1	TRBD1	TRBJ1-5	.	TGTGCCAGCAGCCCCGGGACAGGGTTCGGTCAGCCCCAGCATTTT	CASSPGTGFGQPQHF
TRBV19	TRBD1	TRBJ1-1	.	TGTGCCAGTAGTATAGATCGGGACAGGGTGAACACTGAAGCTTTCTTT	CASSIDRDRVNTEAFF
TRBV6-5	TRBD1	TRBJ1-3	.	TGTGCCAGCAGCTCGCCGACAGGGGACGGAAACACCATATATTTT	CASSSPTGDGNTIYF
TRBV19	.	TRBJ1-1	.	TGTGCCAGTAGTTCCCGACCGGGGGGGGCTGACACTGAAGCTTTCTTT	CASSSRPGGADTEAFF